These 25 T cell receptor beta chains originate from one sample sequenced in a study of blood T cell repertoires in COVID-19. Produced via immunoSEQ multiplex PCR; TCRdb's table is partial and in-frame only. The sample contains approximately 130,000 clones, roughly 80% of which appear only once. Input material: peripheral blood. The receptors come from a human donor in a cohort sampled during active COVID-19.

The chain employs TRBV29-1 and TRBJ2-7; TRBD1 matches 11 bases. The CDR3 sequence is 13 residues long. The germline V gene encodes CDR1 SQVTM and CDR2 ANQGSEA. With 6 bases clipped from V and 5 bases from J, the junction kept 6 bases outside the gene matches. For the CDR3, the DNA is TGCAGCGTGGACGGGACAGGGGGACACGAGCAGTACTTC. Translated, it gives CSVDGTGGHEQYF.

This chain joins TRBV27 and TRBJ2-2, with 12 bases lining up with TRBD2. The CDR3 has 17 amino acids. V shed 8 bases, J shed 4 bases, and the junction held 11 bases outside the gene matches. The germline V gene has CDR1 MNHEY and CDR2 SMNVEV (reference sequence). The CDR3 sequence is CASGLFLAGGVTGELFF. CDR3 sequence (DNA): TGTGCCAGCGGACTTTTCCTAGCGGGAGGGGTCACCGGGGAGCTGTTTTTT.

This clone appeared a single time. The V gene is TRBV28, the J gene TRBJ1-5; 7 bases agree with TRBD1. Trimming removed 1 base from V and 5 bases from J; junction bases left unmatched: 2. The germline V gene has CDR1 MDHEN and CDR2 SYDVKM. The CDR3 has 14 residues. This chain's CDR3 is CASSLLGGDQPQHF. The CDR3 bases are TGTGCCAGCAGTTTATTAGGGGGCGATCAGCCCCAGCATTTT.

As DNA, the CDR3 is TGTGCCAGCAGCCCCGGGACAGGGGGAGATAGCTACGAGCAGTACTTC. Its protein product is CASSPGTGGDSYEQYF. The chain links TRBV7-9 to TRBJ2-7, with TRBD1 matching 11 bases. Looked up from germline, CDR1 is SEHNR and CDR2 is FQNEAQ (reference sequence). The CDR3 consists of 16 residues. Trimming took 5 bases from V and 3 from J; bases not matched to a gene: 9. Together with reference TRBV7-9 and TRBJ2-7, the CDR3 gives the full variable domain: DTGVSQNPRHKITKRGQNVTFRCDPISEHNRLYWYRQTLGQGPEFLTYFQNEAQLEKSRLLSDRFSAERPKGSFSTLEIQRTEQGDSAMYLCASSPGTGGDSYEQYFGPGTRLTVT.

The V call is TRBV3-1 (or the pseudogene TRBV3-2), the J call TRBJ2-1, with 8 bases fitting TRBD2. V shed 1 base, J shed 8 bases, and the junction held 10 bases outside the gene matches. The CDR3 has 16 amino acids. Germline V lookup: CDR1 LGHDT, CDR2 YNNKEL (reference sequence). The CDR3, as DNA: TGTGCCAGCAGCCAAGGTGGGCGCGGGGGGTTGGATGAGCAGTTCTTC. Its protein product is CASSQGGRGGLDEQFF.

The chain is built from TRBV11-2 and TRBJ1-2; a possible D gene is TRBD1 (6 bases). Germline lookup yields CDR1 SGHAT and CDR2 FQNNGV. The CDR3 has 14 amino acids. Trimming pared 4 bases from V and 7 bases from J, leaving 16 bases between. This chain's CDR3 is CASSSTGIVGGYTF. The CDR3 region has the DNA TGTGCCAGCAGCTCCACAGGGATAGTGGGTGGCTACACCTTC. The full variable domain, completed using reference TRBV11-2 and TRBJ1-2, is EAGVAQSPRYKIIEKRQSVAFWCNPISGHATLYWYQQILGQGPKLLIQFQNNGVVDDSQLPKDRFSAERLKGVDSTLKIQPAKLEDSAVYLCASSSTGIVGGYTFGSGTRLTVV.

The CDR3: CASSPTTKTYEQYF. DNA for the CDR3: TGCGCCAGCAGCCCGACGACAAAAACCTACGAGCAGTACTTC. The genes are TRBV5-1 and TRBJ2-7; D gene ambiguous. CDR3 size: 14 residues. V was pared by 4 bases and J by 2 bases, with 13 bases between. Germline V gives CDR1 SGHRS, CDR2 YFSETQ.

This sequence joins TRBV12-3 or TRBV12-4 and TRBJ2-1, with D tentatively TRBD1 (5 bases). Trimming removed 2 bases from V and 5 bases from J, with 7 bases in between. The CDR3 is 13 residues long. CDR3 bases: TGTGCCAGCAGTTTAACCAGGGACAATGAGCAGTTCTTC. Its translation is CASSLTRDNEQFF.

The rearrangement links TRBV14 to TRBJ2-7; D is unresolved. Trimming shortened V by 0 bases and J by 7 bases, and 7 bases separated the two germline ends. Germline V gene data show CDR1 as SGHDN and CDR2 as FVKESK. This CDR3 is built from 12 residues. CDR3 loop: CASSQDHREQYF. The CDR3 DNA reads TGTGCCAGCAGCCAAGATCATAGAGAGCAGTACTTC. The full variable domain, with the rest looked up from reference TRBV14 and TRBJ2-7, is EAGVTQFPSHSVIEKGQTVTLRCDPISGHDNLYWYRRVMGKEIKFLLHFVKESKQDESGMPNNRFLAERTGGTYSTLKVQPAELEDSGVYFCASSQDHREQYFGPGTRLTVT.

The chain is built from TRBV5-1 and TRBJ2-7; the match to TRBD2 covers 13 bases. This CDR3 comprises 15 residues. Germline trimming cut 4 bases from V and 7 bases from J; bases unmatched to any gene: 8. Per the germline V gene, CDR1 is SGHRS and CDR2 is YFSETQ. CDR3 residues: CASSTGTSGTGEQYF. As DNA, the CDR3 is TGCGCCAGCAGCACTGGGACTAGCGGGACGGGGGAGCAGTACTTC.

This sequence joins TRBV5-1 and TRBJ1-3; no clear D. V shed 5 bases and J shed 2 bases, with 14 bases lying between them. The CDR3 is 15 residues long. Germline CDR1 SGHRS, CDR2 YFSETQ. CDR3 sequence (DNA): TGCGCCAGCAGGAGGGAATTGGGAGCTGGAAACACCATATATTTT. It specifies CASRRELGAGNTIYF.

The rearrangement uses TRBV5-5 and TRBJ1-3; no firm D call. The germline V and J ends were trimmed by 4 bases and 0 bases, with 11 bases remaining between them. This CDR3 comprises 15 residues. Germline-derived CDR1 and CDR2 are SGHKS and YYEKEE (reference sequence). DNA for the CDR3: TGTGCCAGCAGCCAGGCCGACCTCTCTGGAAACACCATATATTTT. Protein sequence: CASSQADLSGNTIYF.

This clone has a single count. A junction end diverges from the germline sequence, so it may reflect a read error. The same CDR3 also results from other DNA sequences found in this sample. The chain carries TRBV6-5 and TRBJ1-2; TRBD1 matches at 9 bases. The CDR3 is made up of 12 amino acids. Per the germline V gene, CDR1 is MNHEY and CDR2 is SVGAGI. CDR3 nucleotide sequence: TGTGCCACCTCGGGACAGGGCTATGGTTACACCTTC. Protein sequence: CATSGQGYGYTF.

The rearrangement joins TRBV4-2 to TRBJ2-7; 7 positions match TRBD2. CDR3 length: 15 residues. V was pared by 3 bases and J by 4 bases, with 9 bases of the junction left unmatched. Per germline, CDR1 LGHNA and CDR2 YNFKEQ. CDR3 sequence reads: CASSQGRGSLYEQYF. The CDR3, as DNA: TGTGCCAGCAGCCAGGGGCGGGGGTCGCTTTACGAGCAGTACTTC.

The gene calls are TRBV5-6 and TRBJ2-7; 10 positions match TRBD1. The V segment lost 3 bases and the J segment 3 bases; nucleotides outside the gene matches: 6. CDR1 is SGHDT, CDR2 YYEEEE, per germline. The CDR3 covers 15 residues. As DNA, the CDR3 is TGTGCCAGCAGCTACCGGGACAGGGGATTCTACGAGCAGTACTTC. Protein: CASSYRDRGFYEQYF. The complete variable domain, with remaining parts taken from reference TRBV5-6 and TRBJ2-7, reads DAGVTQSPTHLIKTRGQQVTLRCSPKSGHDTVSWYQQALGQGPQFIFQYYEEEERQRGNFPDRFSGHQFPNYSSELNVNALLLGDSALYLCASSYRDRGFYEQYFGPGTRLTVT.

This chain connects TRBV2 to TRBJ1-6, with D unresolved. Trimming removed 3 bases from V and 7 bases from J, with 10 bases in between. Germline V gene lookup returns CDR1 SNHLY and CDR2 FYNNEI. The CDR3 is 14 amino acids. CDR3 DNA sequence: TGTGCCAGCAGTGAGGTCGAGGAGAATTCACCCCTCCACTTT. Its translation is CASSEVEENSPLHF.

Here the CDR3 DNA reads TGTGCCAGCAGCCTAGGACAGACCTACGAGCAGTACTTC. This translates into CASSLGQTYEQYF. This chain connects TRBV3-1 (or the pseudogene TRBV3-2) to TRBJ2-7; TRBD1 is a possible D gene (6 bases). This CDR3 has 13 residues. The germline gives CDR1 LGHDT, CDR2 YNNKEL (reference sequence). V shed 4 bases and J shed 2 bases, with 9 bases lying between them.

This clone was observed a single time. This sequence joins TRBV3-1 (or the pseudogene TRBV3-2) and TRBJ2-5, with 8 bases that match TRBD2. This CDR3 contains 13 residues. Germline V CDR1 and CDR2: LGHDT, YNNKEL (reference sequence). V lost 4 bases to trimming and J lost 2 bases; unmatched junction nucleotides: 0. The CDR3 is CASSPGGQETQYF. In nucleotides, the CDR3 is TGTGCCAGCAGCCCGGGGGGGCAAGAGACCCAGTACTTC.

The rearrangement joins TRBV4-2 to TRBJ2-7; 10 nucleotides agree with TRBD1. Losses at the gene ends were 2 bases for V and 9 bases for J; bases not matched to a gene: 13. Germline assignment: CDR1 LGHNA and CDR2 YNFKEQ. The CDR3 spans 16 residues. CDR3 DNA sequence: TGTGCCAGCAGCCAAAGTCGGGGACAGGGGCCACCGGGGCAGTACTTC. Protein product: CASSQSRGQGPPGQYF.

The rearrangement uses TRBV25-1 and TRBJ2-1; 8 bases are a match to TRBD2. J lost 7 bases, V lost 0 bases, and 8 bases had no gene match. The CDR3 is 16 residues long. CDR1 is MGHDK, CDR2 SYGVNS, per germline. CDR3 nucleotide sequence: TGTGCCAGCAGTGAATATGGTCTAGCGGGTGGAAATGAGCAGTTCTTC. It is translated as CASSEYGLAGGNEQFF.

This chain uses TRBV18 with TRBJ1-3; no firm D call. Germline CDR1 is KGHSH and CDR2 is LQKENI. The V and J ends lost 6 bases and 8 bases respectively, with 17 bases between them. The CDR3 has 14 residues. The CDR3 protein is CASSREAGADTIYF. For the CDR3, the DNA is TGTGCCAGCTCGCGGGAGGCCGGAGCGGACACCATATATTTT. Variable domain in full (rest from reference TRBV18 and TRBJ1-3): NAGVMQNPRHLVRRRGQEARLRCSPMKGHSHVYWYRQLPEEGLKFMVYLQKENIIDESGMPKERFSAEFPKEGPSILRIQQVVRGDSAAYFCASSREAGADTIYFGEGSWLTVV.

The rearrangement joins TRBV24-1 to TRBJ2-5, with 9 bases lining up with TRBD1. Germline CDR1 is KGHDR and CDR2 is SFDVKD. Trimming cost V 12 bases and J 5 bases; bases outside gene matches: 15. There are 15 residues in the CDR3. The CDR3 DNA is TGTGCCGTCGCCCCGGGACAGGGCCCGGACGAGACCCAGTACTTC. Its protein product is CAVAPGQGPDETQYF.

This rearrangement joins TRBV12-3 or TRBV12-4 to TRBJ2-7; D is possibly TRBD2 (5 bases). This CDR3 is built from 12 residues. V shed 6 bases and J shed 4 bases, with 10 bases lying between them. As DNA, the CDR3 is TGTGCCAGCAGAGGGAGAGGATACGAGCAGTACTTC. It is translated as CASRGRGYEQYF.

This chain's CDR3 is CASSIDFVRDYEQYF. CDR3 in DNA: TGTGCCAGTAGTATAGATTTTGTCAGGGACTACGAGCAGTACTTC. The genes are TRBV19 and TRBJ2-7; TRBD1 is a possible D gene (5 bases). This CDR3 has 15 amino acids. From germline, CDR1 is LNHDA and CDR2 SQIVND (reference sequence). The V gene lost 0 bases and the J gene lost 3 bases, with 12 bases spanning the gap.

This chain uses TRBV5-8 with TRBJ1-1; no firm D call. The germline gives CDR1 SGHTS, CDR2 YDEGEE. The CDR3 contains 14 residues. Trimming removed 0 bases at V and 1 base at J, with 7 bases between. The CDR3 sequence is CASSLGSGNTEAFF. CDR3 sequence (DNA): TGTGCCAGCAGCTTGGGTTCAGGGAACACTGAAGCTTTCTTT.